Given below is one T cell receptor (beta chain) in context. The data belong to a study of blood T cell repertoires in COVID-19. Study in general: From T cells, B-cell-depleted T cells, or PBMCs came the material, which was cDNA or gDNA.

The authors' processing: It was from reference gene primer amplification that nucleated cell counts were estimated. Measured with immunoSEQ multiplex PCR; TCRdb has only the in-frame clones, and not every one. V, J and clone size were drawn from that table, and D and trimming were deduced from the DNA. The sample lists around 400,000 clones, roughly four fifths seen once, with approximately 5.4% in the top ten. Living in 24 US areas, the participants were between 18 and 89 years of age. This sequence was found in a woman aged 50 to 60 who had recovered from COVID-19. Sample: PBMCs or T cells enriched from blood (not recorded which).

The CDR3 region has the DNA TGTGCCAGCAGCCAGGACAGGTCCGACGAGCAGTACTTC. Amino acid sequence: CASSQDRSDEQYF. The chain carries TRBV7-2 and TRBJ2-7, with TRBD1 matching 7 bases. Germline CDR1 SGHTA, CDR2 FQGNSA. The CDR3 contains 13 residues. V was clipped by 5 bases and J by 5 bases; unmatched bases: 6.